These T cell receptor beta chains were read from a single sample in a study of T cell clonotyping in hematopoietic cell transplantation. Data came from immunoSEQ multiplex PCR; TCRdb stores just in-frame clones and leaves some out. Altogether under 20,000 clones are present, approximately 77% being singletons, with the ten largest covering around 17%. The sample in question was peripheral blood mononuclear cells, obtained before stem cell transplant. The receptors stem from a man in his 60s with acute myeloid leukemia. Some clones in this sample may be carry-over from other donors' samples. Both conserved end residues are part of each CDR3. Fields, in order: clone size, V gene, D gene, J gene, CDR3 DNA, CDR3 protein. The D gene is left open where the match is weak. Part of the rows lack a size; the others show once, few, many or a class for expanded clones.

clone size: -; V gene: TRBV6-1; D gene: -; J gene: TRBJ2-7; CDR3 DNA: TGTGCCAGCAGTTGGACGGACTCCTACGAGCAGTACTTC; CDR3 protein: CASSWTDSYEQYF
clone size: -; V gene: TRBV20-1; D gene: -; J gene: TRBJ1-1; CDR3 DNA: TGCAGTGCTAGTCCCAACACTGAAGCTTTCTTT; CDR3 protein: CSASPNTEAFF
clone size: once; V gene: TRBV5-6; D gene: -; J gene: TRBJ1-1; CDR3 DNA: TGTGCCAGCAGCCCGGACGGGTCGAACACTGAAGCTTTCTTT; CDR3 protein: CASSPDGSNTEAFF
clone size: -; V gene: TRBV4-2; D gene: TRBD2; J gene: TRBJ2-1; CDR3 DNA: TGTGCCAGCAGCCAAGATCGAAGCGGGGGTCACAATGAGCAGTTCTTC; CDR3 protein: CASSQDRSGGHNEQFF
clone size: -; V gene: TRBV28; D gene: -; J gene: TRBJ1-1; CDR3 DNA: TGTGCCAGCAGTTTTTTGGCCGCCAGATACACTGAAGCTTTCTTT; CDR3 protein: CASSFLAARYTEAFF
clone size: -; V gene: TRBV6-1; D gene: -; J gene: TRBJ2-7; CDR3 DNA: TGTGCGAGCGAGGGGGGCTACGAGCAGTACTTC; CDR3 protein: CASEGGYEQYF
clone size: -; V gene: TRBV10-3; D gene: -; J gene: TRBJ1-5; CDR3 DNA: TGTGCCATCAGTCGTGATAGCAATCAGCCCCAGCATTTT; CDR3 protein: CAISRDSNQPQHF
clone size: -; V gene: TRBV4-3; D gene: -; J gene: TRBJ2-7; CDR3 DNA: TGCGCCAGCAGCCAAGATAGGGGCTCAGGTTACGAGCAGTACTTC; CDR3 protein: CASSQDRGSGYEQYF
clone size: -; V gene: TRBV6-5; D gene: -; J gene: TRBJ2-1; CDR3 DNA: TGTGCCAGCAGTTACAGCGGTTCCTACAATGAGCAGTTCTTC; CDR3 protein: CASSYSGSYNEQFF
clone size: -; V gene: TRBV5-8; D gene: -; J gene: TRBJ1-5; CDR3 DNA: TGTGCCAGCAGCTTGGGAGGGACATCAGGGGGCAATCAGCCCCAGCATTTT; CDR3 protein: CASSLGGTSGGNQPQHF
clone size: -; V gene: TRBV5-6; D gene: -; J gene: TRBJ2-7; CDR3 DNA: TGTGCCAGCAGCACGACCGGGTCTTACTCCTACGAGCAGTACTTC; CDR3 protein: CASSTTGSYSYEQYF
clone size: few; V gene: TRBV7-9; D gene: -; J gene: TRBJ1-5; CDR3 DNA: TGTGCCAGCAGCCACAACCAGGGCGGTCAGCCCCAGCATTTT; CDR3 protein: CASSHNQGGQPQHF
clone size: -; V gene: TRBV27; D gene: -; J gene: TRBJ2-7; CDR3 DNA: TGTGCCAGCAGGATAAACCCCTACGAGCAGTACTTC; CDR3 protein: CASRINPYEQYF